The clone carrying this TCR beta chain was counted at least ten times. The antigen remains undetermined. J gave up 10 bases and V 9 bases, and 13 bases lay outside the gene matches. Looked up from germline, CDR1 is SNHLY and CDR2 is FYNNEI. There are 15 residues in the CDR3. Eligible hyperthyroidism cases comprised new diagnoses of under 2 months' duration in individuals aged 18 to 65. Excluded were patients with other autoimmune diseases, uncontrolled infections, pregnancy or lactation. This record comes from a study of Graves' ophthalmopathy and Graves' hyperthyroidism. Study-level findings and limits: In predicting ophthalmopathy progression, the model reached roughly 69% sensitivity and under 85% specificity.

Amplification of TCR beta CDR3 regions used RNA transcripts. RT-PCR in the first round used HTBI primers; a second-round multiplex PCR followed. From the multiplex PCR reads, TCRdb called clonotypes with MiXCR, one entry per CDR3 protein. Here the sample spans over a million distinct CDR3 sequences, about 36% being singletons. This receptor was taken from an adult man with Graves' hyperthyroidism. V is TRBV2 and J is TRBJ1-6; 9 nucleotides align to TRBD1. The material sequenced was peripheral blood or thyroid tissue (not recorded which). CDR3 in DNA: TGTGCCAGGAGGCCGATACAGGGGGCTGGCTCACCCCTCCACTTT. Amino acid sequence: CARRPIQGAGSPLHF.